This T cell receptor (beta chain) appears in the sequencing data of a study of T cells in Graves' hyperthyroidism and ophthalmopathy. Study-level points and caveats: Most thyroid clonotypes expanded above 0.001 were also detected in blood. Ophthalmopathy cases were set apart from stable hyperthyroidism by a 13 V-J model.

CDR1 and CDR2 (germline): DFQATT, SNEGSKA (reference sequence). The CDR3 consists of 13 residues. Trimming at V came to 5 bases and at J to 8 bases, leaving 4 bases not matched to a gene. TCR beta CDR3 regions were amplified from RNA transcripts. The TCR CDR3 was amplified in a first-round RT-PCR using the HTBI primer set. One entry per CDR3 protein, called by TCRdb with MiXCR from the multiplex PCR reads. The data hold some 760,000 distinct CDR3 sequences, with 14% observed a single time. Uncontrolled infection, other autoimmune disease, pregnancy and lactation each barred patients from inclusion. Diagnosis relied on clinical symptoms, serum thyroxine and TRAb, thyroid ultrasound and orbital computed tomography. This clonotype has ten or more counts. The antigen is undetermined.

Specimen: blood. The clonotype comes from a woman aged 18-29 years with Graves' hyperthyroidism. This chain uses TRBV20-1 with TRBJ1-6, with 9 bases aligning to TRBD1. The CDR3 sequence is CSASTGGDSPLHF. The CDR3 coding sequence is TGCAGTGCTTCGACAGGGGGAGATTCACCCCTCCACTTT.